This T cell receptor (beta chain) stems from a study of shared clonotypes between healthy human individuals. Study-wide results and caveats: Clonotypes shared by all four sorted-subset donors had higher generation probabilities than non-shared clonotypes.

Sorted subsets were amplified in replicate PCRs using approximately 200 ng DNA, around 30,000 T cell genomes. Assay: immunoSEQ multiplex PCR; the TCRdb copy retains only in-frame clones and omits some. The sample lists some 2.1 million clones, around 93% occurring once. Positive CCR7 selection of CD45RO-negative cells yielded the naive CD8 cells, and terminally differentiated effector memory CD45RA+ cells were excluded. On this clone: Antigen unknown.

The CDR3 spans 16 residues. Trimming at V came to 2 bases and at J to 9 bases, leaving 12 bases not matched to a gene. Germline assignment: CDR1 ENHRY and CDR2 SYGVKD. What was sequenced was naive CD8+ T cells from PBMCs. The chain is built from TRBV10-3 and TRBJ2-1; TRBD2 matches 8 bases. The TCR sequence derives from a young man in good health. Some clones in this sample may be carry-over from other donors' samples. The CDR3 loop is CAISEGLLAGTVEQFF. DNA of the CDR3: TGTGCCATCAGTGAGGGGTTGTTAGCGGGAACGGTTGAGCAGTTCTTC.